The next 32 T cell receptor beta chains were all read from a single sample in a study of cytomegalovirus exposure and HLA in healthy donors. Use of 60 Vbeta and 13 Jbeta primers characterized the PCR. Assay used: immunoSEQ multiplex PCR; TCRdb lists only in-frame clones, some missing. The sample yields around 100,000 clones, 75% to 85% seen once. Sequences were obtained from PBMCs. Receptors were obtained from a woman between 45 and 60 years old in good health and CMV-seropositive.

This clone was seen a single time. The J gene is TRBJ2-2, the V gene TRBV19; 12 positions agree with TRBD1. The CDR3 sequence is 14 residues long. V gave up 11 bases and J gave up 6 bases; unmatched junction bases: 7. CDR1 and CDR2 from the germline V gene are LNHDA and SQIVND (reference sequence). This chain's CDR3 is CASRGDRGPGELFF. The CDR3 DNA is TGTGCCTCTAGAGGGGACAGGGGGCCCGGGGAGCTGTTTTTT.

CDR3 in amino acids: CASRGGQGAGEQYF. CDR3 coding DNA: TGTGCCAGCAGGGGGGGACAGGGGGCAGGGGAGCAGTACTTC. V usage is TRBV6-6 and J usage is TRBJ2-7; TRBD1 aligns across 12 bases. The CDR3 is made up of 14 amino acids. Germline values: CDR1 MNHNY, CDR2 SVGAGI (reference sequence). The trim removed 6 bases at V and 7 bases at J, leaving 7 bases unmatched.

V is TRBV12-5 and J is TRBJ2-5; the D gene is possibly TRBD1 (5 bases). CDR3 length equals 16 residues. Germline CDR1 and CDR2: LGHNT and FRNRAP. V gave up 0 bases and J gave up 5 bases, with 16 bases separating them. CDR3 loop: CASGLVIGAGAETQYF. In nucleotides, the CDR3 is TGTGCTAGTGGTTTGGTAATTGGGGCTGGGGCGGAGACCCAGTACTTC. The full variable domain, with the rest looked up from reference TRBV12-5 and TRBJ2-5, is DARVTQTPRHKVTEMGQEVTMRCQPILGHNTVFWYRQTMMQGLELLAYFRNRAPLDDSGMPKDRFSAEMPDATLATLKIQPSEPRDSAVYFCASGLVIGAGAETQYFGPGTRLLVL.

The CDR3 coding sequence is TGTGCCAGCAGTGACGACTCGCGGGACCCAGATACGCAGTATTTT. It yields the protein CASSDDSRDPDTQYF. The V gene is TRBV2, the J gene TRBJ2-3; D is possibly TRBD2 (6 bases). Trimming cost V 3 bases and J 4 bases, with 14 bases left between them. The V gene's germline CDR1 is SNHLY and CDR2 FYNNEI. The CDR3 length is 15 residues.

Comment on this clone: At one of its ends the junction is not consistent with the germline gene, which may arise from a read error. This chain uses TRBV7-7 with TRBJ2-1; 7 bases fit TRBD2. Germline V lookup: CDR1 SSHAT, CDR2 FNYEAQ (reference sequence). The CDR3 loop spans 16 amino acids. CDR3 coding DNA: TGTGCTAGCAGCTTAGATGAGGCTAGCGGTTACAATGAGCAGTTCTTC. This sequence encodes CASSLDEASGYNEQFF.

The chain carries TRBV14 and TRBJ2-1; D might be TRBD2 (6 bases). V dropped 5 bases and J dropped 8 bases, with 7 bases sitting between them. The CDR3 loop spans 11 amino acids. Germline CDR1 is SGHDN and CDR2 is FVKESK. CDR3 region: CASSWGDEQFF. The CDR3 DNA reads TGTGCCAGCAGCTGGGGGGATGAGCAGTTCTTC.

The chain is built from TRBV7-9 and TRBJ1-1; 10 bases map to TRBD1. V lost 5 bases, J lost 0 bases, and 6 bases stayed unmatched. Germline CDR1 reads SEHNR; CDR2 reads FQNEAQ (reference sequence). CDR3 length: 16 amino acids. Written as DNA, the CDR3 is TGTGCCAGCAGCGTCGACAGGGGGCGAATGAACACTGAAGCTTTCTTT. It translates to CASSVDRGRMNTEAFF.

The chain uses TRBV7-2 and TRBJ1-2; 7 bases map to TRBD1. The junction had 3 bases not matched to a gene; V was cut back by 1 base and J by 4 bases. Germline-derived CDR1 and CDR2 are SGHTA and FQGNSA. The CDR3 runs to 14 residues. The CDR3 DNA reads as TGTGCCAGCAGCTTAGAGGGGGCGGTCTATGGCTACACCTTC. Protein product: CASSLEGAVYGYTF.

The chain uses TRBV4-2 and TRBJ2-7, with 7 bases matching TRBD2. CDR3 length equals 16 residues. Looked up from germline, CDR1 is LGHNA and CDR2 is YNFKEQ. V trimming: 0 bases; J trimming: 6 bases; junction bases outside the gene matches: 11. As DNA, the CDR3 is TGTGCCAGCAGCCAAGATCCTGGGGGGAGCGGGACCGAGCAGTACTTC. Translating it yields CASSQDPGGSGTEQYF.

This rearrangement joins TRBV19 to TRBJ2-7, with D possibly being TRBD1 (6 bases). Germline CDR1 is LNHDA and CDR2 is SQIVND (reference sequence). V gave up 4 bases and J gave up 2 bases, with 9 bases separating them. The CDR3 sequence is 13 residues long. The CDR3 spells CASSKGQPYEQYF. The CDR3 nucleotides are TGTGCCAGTAGTAAGGGACAACCCTACGAGCAGTACTTC.

This chain joins TRBV5-1 and TRBJ2-7; maybe TRBD2 (5 bases). Trimming left V 6 bases short and J 1 base short, with 11 bases between. Germline loops: CDR1 SGHRS, CDR2 YFSETQ. This CDR3 comprises 13 residues. CDR3 sequence: CASTDFLSYEQYF. For the CDR3, the DNA is TGCGCCAGCACGGACTTCCTTTCCTACGAGCAGTACTTC.

The gene calls are TRBV5-4 and TRBJ2-7, with 7 bases that match TRBD2. CDR1 SGHNT and CDR2 YYREEE come from the germline V gene (reference sequence). The length of the CDR3 is 14 residues. V gave up 3 bases and J gave up 3 bases; unmatched junction bases: 6. CDR3 bases: TGTGCCAGCAGCTCCTTGGGCGGGGGCTACGAGCAGTACTTC. It encodes CASSSLGGGYEQYF.

CDR3 protein: CASSQDVGEGGEQYF. The DNA of the CDR3 is TGCGCCAGCAGCCAAGATGTAGGGGAAGGGGGCGAGCAGTACTTC. V gene TRBV4-1 combines with J gene TRBJ2-7; maybe TRBD1 (6 bases). V lost 0 bases to trimming and J lost 6 bases, with 15 bases between them. The CDR3 consists of 15 residues. The germline V gene encodes CDR1 MGHRA and CDR2 YSYEKL.

The rearrangement links TRBV27 to TRBJ1-5; maybe TRBD1 (5 bases). Germline loops: CDR1 MNHEY, CDR2 SMNVEV (reference sequence). Trimming removed 6 bases from V and 4 bases from J, with 28 bases in between. The CDR3 has 19 amino acids. CDR3 sequence: CASSLKGTGNLFRNQPQHF. DNA for the CDR3: TGTGCCAGCAGCCTAAAGGGTACAGGTAACCTTTTTCGGAATCAGCCCCAGCATTTT.

This sequence joins TRBV6-5 and TRBJ2-5; TRBD1 might be the D (7 bases). The CDR3 consists of 15 residues. In germline, CDR1 is MNHEY, CDR2 SVGAGI. Trimming removed 2 bases at V and 5 bases at J, with 15 bases between. The CDR3 loop is CASSYGGGGRETQYF. Written as DNA, the CDR3 is TGTGCCAGCAGTTACGGCGGAGGGGGCCGGGAGACCCAGTACTTC.

This rearrangement joins TRBV4-1 to TRBJ1-6; no clear D. The germline V gene has CDR1 MGHRA and CDR2 YSYEKL. CDR3 length equals 13 residues. Trimming pared 2 bases from V and 8 bases from J, leaving 7 bases between. CDR3 protein: CASSQTRDSPLHF. CDR3 nucleotide sequence: TGCGCCAGCAGCCAAACTCGGGATTCACCCCTCCACTTT.

The genes are TRBV27 and TRBJ2-7; no clear D. The CDR3 consists of 12 residues. Germline CDR1 MNHEY, CDR2 SMNVEV (reference sequence). V was cut by 5 bases and J by 4 bases, with 9 bases left in between. CDR3 sequence: CASSPNSYEQYF. DNA of the CDR3: TGTGCCAGCAGTCCCAATAGTTACGAGCAGTACTTC.

The genes are TRBV7-9 and TRBJ2-1; 16 bases fit TRBD2. The V and J ends lost 4 bases and 1 base, in that order; junction bases with no gene match: 7. Germline CDR1 reads SEHNR; CDR2 reads FQNEAQ (reference sequence). The CDR3 loop spans 19 amino acids. CDR3 bases: TGTGCCAGCAGCTCGGGACTAGCGGGAGGGCCAGGATCCTACAATGAGCAGTTCTTC. Amino acid sequence: CASSSGLAGGPGSYNEQFF.

The gene calls are TRBV2 and TRBJ2-1; 8 bases agree with TRBD2. The CDR3 is 15 residues long. Per the germline V gene, CDR1 is SNHLY and CDR2 is FYNNEI. V lost 10 bases to trimming and J lost 5 bases; unmatched junction nucleotides: 13. The CDR3 nucleotides are TGTGCCACCCAAAGACGGACTAGCAATGACAATGAGCAGTTCTTC. Protein: CATQRRTSNDNEQFF.

This clone was counted once. The V gene is TRBV21-1, the J gene TRBJ1-1; the D call TRBD1 from the table was never checked on the DNA. TRBV21-1 is noted as a pseudogene. This CDR3 contains 15 residues. Written as DNA, the CDR3 is TGTGCCAGCAGTTTCCGACAGGTAGAGGACACTGAAGCTTTCTTT. Its protein is CASSFRQVEDTEAFF.

V gene TRBV6-4 combines with J gene TRBJ2-2, with 9 bases matching TRBD2. Germline V gives CDR1 MRHNA, CDR2 SNTAGT. Trimming took 0 bases from V and 4 from J; bases not matched to a gene: 9. This CDR3 contains 18 residues. CDR3 sequence reads: CASSDSKRGVKSTGELFF. CDR3 bases: TGTGCCAGCAGTGACTCAAAGCGGGGGGTAAAGAGCACCGGGGAGCTGTTTTTT.

This chain links TRBV6-5 with TRBJ2-1; TRBD2 matches at 7 bases. The V and J ends lost 6 bases and 10 bases, in that order; junction bases with no gene match: 12. The CDR3 consists of 14 residues. Germline loops: CDR1 MNHEY, CDR2 SVGAGI. As DNA, the CDR3 is TGTGCCAGCAGGGCCGGCGGGAGTGCTTCCGAGCAGTTCTTC. Protein sequence: CASRAGGSASEQFF.

The CDR3 DNA follows: TGTGCCCGCAGGGATTTACGCTATGGCTACACCTTC. Protein product: CARRDLRYGYTF. V gene TRBV30 combines with J gene TRBJ1-2, with a possible D match to TRBD1 (5 bases). The CDR3 extends over 12 amino acids. The germline V and J ends were trimmed by 8 bases and 4 bases, with 14 bases remaining between them. Germline V CDR1 and CDR2: GTSNPN, SVGIG (reference sequence).

The chain carries TRBV4-1 and TRBJ1-5, with D unclear. V was cut by 1 base and J by 3 bases, with 10 bases left in between. The germline CDR1 and CDR2 sequences are MGHRA and YSYEKL. The CDR3 runs to 15 residues. DNA of the CDR3: TGCGCCAGCAGCCAAGGACACGGTACCAATCAGCCCCAGCATTTT. It specifies CASSQGHGTNQPQHF.

V gene TRBV2 combines with J gene TRBJ2-1, with D maybe TRBD2 (6 bases). The CDR3 has 15 residues. CDR1 and CDR2 (germline): SNHLY, FYNNEI. CDR3 nucleotide sequence: TGTGCTTTCTCCTCTAGCGACGGCTTCTACAATGAGCAGTTCTTC. Translated, it gives CAFSSSDGFYNEQFF.

The J gene is TRBJ2-5, the V gene TRBV6-6, with TRBD1 matching 8 bases. The V segment lost 2 bases and the J segment 5 bases; nucleotides outside the gene matches: 10. There are 16 residues in the CDR3. Germline V CDR1 and CDR2: MNHNY, SVGAGI (reference sequence). The CDR3 sequence is CASSYLPAGGRETQYF. Here the CDR3 DNA reads TGTGCCAGCAGTTACCTCCCGGCAGGGGGCAGGGAGACCCAGTACTTC.

The table lists this clone with a count of one. The chain has TRBV19 and TRBJ1-2; D remains ambiguous. V dropped 3 bases and J dropped 7 bases, with 6 bases sitting between them. Germline-derived CDR1 and CDR2 are LNHDA and SQIVND (reference sequence). The CDR3 spans 11 residues. The CDR3: CASSMYSGYTF. For the CDR3, the DNA is TGTGCCAGTAGTATGTATAGTGGCTACACCTTC.

In DNA form, the CDR3 reads TGTGCCAGCAGTTTGGGACAGAACTATGGCTACACCTTC. It is translated as CASSLGQNYGYTF. The chain links TRBV27 to TRBJ1-2; 7 nucleotides line up with TRBD1. Germline V gene sequence: CDR1 MNHEY, CDR2 SMNVEV (reference sequence). This CDR3 is built from 13 residues. With 3 bases clipped from V and 2 bases from J, the junction kept 0 bases outside the gene matches.

This clone was seen a single time. The gene calls are TRBV9 and TRBJ2-4; D may be TRBD2 (7 bases). CDR3 length: 18 residues. Germline values: CDR1 SGDLS, CDR2 YYNGEE. V shed 3 bases and J shed 0 bases, with 19 bases lying between them. CDR3 region: CASSEGGPDLLAKNIQYF. CDR3 nucleotides: TGTGCCAGCAGCGAGGGGGGGCCCGACCTATTAGCCAAAAACATTCAGTACTTC.

The V and J genes are TRBV6-6 and TRBJ2-7, with TRBD1 identical over 7 bases. Germline V lookup: CDR1 MNHNY, CDR2 SVGAGI (reference sequence). This CDR3 is built from 15 residues. Trimming cost V 2 bases and J 6 bases; bases outside gene matches: 10. The CDR3 region has the DNA TGTGCCAGCAGTTACCTTAGAGGGGGCGGTGGCGAGCAGTACTTC. Its protein is CASSYLRGGGGEQYF.

The chain has TRBV6-6 and TRBJ2-7; 7 bases map to TRBD1. The CDR3 is made up of 16 amino acids. Germline CDR1 MNHNY, CDR2 SVGAGI (reference sequence). V was clipped by 6 bases and J by 0 bases; unmatched bases: 11. The CDR3 reads CASRRTRDSSSYEQYF. The CDR3 DNA reads TGTGCCAGCAGACGAACCCGGGACAGTAGCTCCTACGAGCAGTACTTC.

CDR3 DNA: TGTGCCAGCAGTACTCCACAGGGCGAAGCTTTCTTT. This sequence encodes CASSTPQGEAFF. This sequence joins TRBV27 and TRBJ1-1; D possibly corresponds to TRBD1 (6 bases). The length of the CDR3 is 12 residues. V dropped 5 bases and J dropped 8 bases, with 12 bases sitting between them. Germline lookup yields CDR1 MNHEY and CDR2 SMNVEV (reference sequence).